This is a list of T cell receptor beta chains from one sample in a study of blood T cell repertoires in COVID-19. The assay was immunoSEQ multiplex PCR, and TCRdb's table has in-frame clones only and misses some. The table shows some 150,000 clones, with 80% to 90% occurring only once. Source material: peripheral blood. Receptors were obtained from a woman aged 60 to 75 with acute or convalescent COVID-19. The CDR3 runs from the conserved cysteine through the conserved F or W. The order of the fields is clone size, V gene, J gene, D gene, CDR3 protein, CDR3 DNA. A D gene is named only where the DNA matches it firmly. For some rows the clone size is stated as once, few or many, or as a class when expanded; others skip it.

>NA|TRBV27|TRBJ2-7|TRBD1
CASSLSGSQGDSSYEQYF
TGTGCCAGCAGTTTATCCGGAAGTCAGGGGGACAGCTCCTACGAGCAGTACTTC
>once|TRBV5-6|TRBJ2-3|NA
CASSPSPTDLSDTQYF
TGTGCCAGCAGCCCCTCCCCCACAGATCTGTCAGATACGCAGTATTTT
>NA|TRBV5-1|TRBJ1-1|NA
CASSFQGGNTEAFF
TGCGCCAGCAGCTTCCAGGGAGGGAACACTGAAGCTTTCTTT
>NA|TRBV15|TRBJ1-1|NA
CATSRDRLGTEAFF
TGTGCCACCAGCAGAGACAGGTTGGGTACTGAAGCTTTCTTT
>NA|TRBV28|TRBJ1-1|NA
CASKRGQNTEAFF
TGTGCCAGCAAAAGGGGACAGAACACTGAAGCTTTCTTT
>NA|TRBV6-5|TRBJ2-7|NA
CASSFQGYEQYF
TGTGCCAGCAGTTTTCAGGGGTACGAGCAGTACTTC
>NA|TRBV4-1|TRBJ2-1|TRBD2
CASSHLLRGGALYNEQFF
TGCGCCAGCAGCCATCTGCTGCGGGGGGGGGCCCTTTACAATGAGCAGTTCTTC
>NA|TRBV7-3|TRBJ2-5|TRBD2
CASSLSASGGAETQYF
TGTGCCAGCAGCTTATCGGCTAGCGGGGGGGCAGAGACCCAGTACTTC
>NA|TRBV5-8|TRBJ2-7|NA
CASSLLEGGLTDYEQYF
TGTGCCAGCAGCTTGCTAGAGGGGGGGCTTACCGACTACGAGCAGTACTTC
>NA|TRBV5-1|TRBJ2-2|TRBD2
CASRKLAGGPNTGELFF
TGCGCCAGCAGGAAGCTAGCGGGGGGCCCGAACACCGGGGAGCTGTTTTTT
>NA|TRBV7-8|TRBJ1-6|NA
CASSFPQGLLGNSPLHF
TGTGCCAGCAGCTTCCCTCAGGGACTATTAGGAAATTCACCCCTCCACTTT
>NA|TRBV23-1|TRBJ2-5|TRBD1
CASSQSSNGTEYQETQYF
TGCGCCAGCAGTCAATCGAGCAACGGGACAGAGTACCAAGAGACCCAGTACTTC
>few|TRBV27|TRBJ2-7|NA
CASSLQGPLYLPSYEQYF
TGTGCCAGCAGTTTACAGGGCCCACTATACCTCCCTTCCTACGAGCAGTACTTC
>NA|TRBV30|TRBJ1-1|NA
CAWSHRVNTEAFF
TGTGCCTGGAGTCACAGGGTAAACACTGAAGCTTTCTTT
>NA|TRBV28|TRBJ1-2|NA
CASSLNRLSGYTF
TGTGCCAGCAGTTTAAACCGCCTATCTGGCTACACCTTC
>NA|TRBV2|TRBJ1-5|TRBD1
CASSVRQGNQPQHF
TGTGCCAGCAGTGTAAGACAGGGAAATCAGCCCCAGCATTTT
>NA|TRBV7-8|TRBJ2-3|TRBD2
CASSWETSGGAADTQYF
TGTGCCAGCAGCTGGGAGACTAGCGGGGGGGCGGCAGATACGCAGTATTTT
>NA|TRBV27|TRBJ2-1|NA
CASSRAYNEQFF
TGTGCCAGCAGCCGAGCCTACAATGAGCAGTTCTTC
>NA|TRBV6-2/TRBV6-3|TRBJ1-4|TRBD1
CASSYGVRGQANEKLFF
TGTGCCAGCAGTTACGGCGTCCGGGGACAGGCCAATGAAAAACTGTTTTTT
>NA|TRBV28|TRBJ2-2|NA
CATTPLAPGTGELFF
TGTGCCACTACGCCCCTAGCCCCAGGCACCGGGGAGCTGTTTTTT
>once|TRBV7-9|TRBJ2-7|TRBD2
CASTNRGGTYEQYF
TGTGCCAGCACCAATCGGGGGGGGACCTACGAGCAGTACTTC
>NA|TRBV7-2|TRBJ2-1|TRBD2
CASSSYSGGVRVNEQFF
TGTGCCAGCAGCTCCTATAGCGGGGGGGTTAGGGTGAATGAGCAGTTCTTC
>NA|TRBV5-6|TRBJ1-6|NA
CASSTGDSPLHF
TGTGCCAGCAGCACGGGTGATTCACCCCTCCACTTT
>NA|TRBV29-1|TRBJ1-5|NA
CSVEAPGGGNQPQHF
TGCAGCGTTGAAGCCCCCGGGGGGGGGAATCAGCCCCAGCATTTT
>once|TRBV6-1|TRBJ2-1|TRBD2
CASSEWAGGRSYNEQFF
TGTGCCAGCAGTGAATGGGCGGGGGGACGATCCTACAATGAGCAGTTCTTC
>NA|TRBV27|TRBJ1-2|TRBD1
CASSLISKRQGGIRGGYTF
TGTGCCAGCAGTTTAATCAGTAAGCGACAGGGTGGTATCAGGGGAGGCTACACCTTC
>once|TRBV7-2|TRBJ2-1|NA
CASSLGVNEQFF
TGTGCCAGCAGCTTAGGAGTGAATGAGCAGTTCTTC
>once|TRBV5-5|TRBJ1-2|NA
CASSLSEQRGANYGYTF
TGTGCCAGCAGCTTGTCAGAGCAGAGAGGAGCTAACTATGGCTACACCTTC
>NA|TRBV5-1|TRBJ2-2|NA
CASSLGRNTGELFF
TGCGCCAGCAGCTTGGGCAGGAACACCGGGGAGCTGTTTTTT
>NA|TRBV5-1|TRBJ2-1|NA
CASRPAAGDYNEQFF
TGCGCCAGCAGACCCGCAGCCGGGGACTACAATGAGCAGTTCTTC
>NA|TRBV28|TRBJ2-3|TRBD2
CASSLSSGGPTDTQYF
TGTGCCAGCAGTTTATCCAGCGGGGGGCCAACAGATACGCAGTATTTT
>few|TRBV27|TRBJ2-7|TRBD1
CASSTPGQGVSYEQYF
TGTGCCAGCAGTACACCCGGACAGGGGGTGAGCTACGAGCAGTACTTC
>NA|TRBV7-9|TRBJ2-1|TRBD2
CASSFPSSGGADNEQFF
TGTGCCAGCAGCTTTCCCTCGAGCGGGGGGGCAGACAATGAGCAGTTCTTC
>NA|TRBV6-5|TRBJ1-5|NA
CASSYGRGLNQPQHF
TGTGCCAGCAGTTACGGCAGGGGATTAAATCAGCCCCAGCATTTT
>few|TRBV7-2|TRBJ1-1|NA
CASSFLPLSVDEAFF
TGTGCCAGCAGCTTTCTCCCCCTCTCGGTAGATGAAGCTTTCTTT
>NA|TRBV9|TRBJ2-7|NA
CASSGSRGYEQYF
TGTGCCAGCAGCGGTTCAAGGGGCTACGAGCAGTACTTC
>NA|TRBV7-6|TRBJ2-2|NA
CASKQVLGAGELFF
TGTGCCAGCAAGCAGGTTTTAGGGGCCGGGGAGCTGTTTTTT
>NA|TRBV7-9|TRBJ2-2|NA
CASSQINTGELFF
TGTGCCAGCAGCCAAATCAACACCGGGGAGCTGTTTTTT
>NA|TRBV3-1/TRBV3-2|TRBJ2-1|NA
CASSQDRGGGGYNEQFF
TGTGCCAGCAGCCAAGATCGTGGAGGGGGGGGCTACAATGAGCAGTTCTTC
>NA|TRBV2|TRBJ1-2|TRBD1
CASRRQGGDYGYTF
TGTGCCAGCAGGCGACAGGGCGGGGATTATGGCTACACCTTC
>NA|TRBV24-1|TRBJ1-5|NA
CATLGQGSGQPQHF
TGTGCCACCCTTGGGCAGGGTAGTGGTCAGCCCCAGCATTTT
>few|TRBV4-2|TRBJ2-3|NA
CASSQEDWSTQYF
TGTGCCAGCAGCCAAGAGGATTGGAGTACGCAGTATTTT
>once|TRBV2|TRBJ2-1|NA
CASRLDSYNEQFF
TGTGCCAGCAGGCTGGACAGCTACAATGAGCAGTTCTTC
>NA|TRBV4-2|TRBJ1-2|NA
CASSQDIRGANYGYTF
TGTGCCAGCAGCCAAGATATCCGTGGAGCTAACTATGGCTACACCTTC
>NA|TRBV19|TRBJ1-1|NA
CASSTTQGGGTEAFF
TGTGCCAGTAGTACCACTCAAGGGGGTGGAACTGAAGCTTTCTTT
>NA|TRBV28|TRBJ1-6|NA
CASSLTQGVYNSPLHF
TGTGCCAGCAGTCTCACCCAGGGCGTCTATAATTCACCCCTCCACTTT
>few|TRBV6-5|TRBJ1-5|NA
CASSYSILGAQPQHF
TGTGCCAGCAGTTACTCGATACTGGGGGCTCAGCCCCAGCATTTT
>once|TRBV2|TRBJ2-1|TRBD2
CASRSTSGGNNEQFF
TGTGCCAGCAGGTCGACTAGCGGGGGAAACAATGAGCAGTTCTTC